Listed below are T cell receptor beta chains from one sample, sequenced in a study of blood T cell repertoires in COVID-19. TCRdb's table, derived via immunoSEQ multiplex PCR, lists solely in-frame clones and lacks some. This sample has under 40,000 clones, with 75% to 90% found just once. Sequencing was performed on peripheral blood. Receptors were obtained from a human donor in a cohort sampled during active COVID-19. Both conserved end residues are part of each CDR3. D genes are given only for firm matches. Size is omitted from some rows. Given values are once, few, many or a class for expanded clones.

>-|TRBJ2-1|-|TRBV6-5
CASSYSGSSYNEQFF
TGTGCCAGCAGTTACTCGGGCTCCTCCTACAATGAGCAGTTCTTC
>-|TRBJ2-1|-|TRBV7-2
CASSSSGSYNEQFF
TGTGCCAGCAGCTCTTCCGGCTCCTACAATGAGCAGTTCTTC
>once|TRBJ2-7|TRBD1|TRBV6-5
CASSYSGTGIYEQYF
TGTGCCAGCAGTTACTCGGGGACAGGGATCTACGAGCAGTACTTC
>-|TRBJ2-7|-|TRBV7-2
CASSLGPGSSSYEQYF
TGTGCCAGCAGCTTAGGGCCAGGGTCGAGCTCCTACGAGCAGTACTTC
>few|TRBJ1-1|-|TRBV10-1
CASSDGGLNTEAFF
TGCGCCAGCAGTGATGGAGGTCTGAACACTGAAGCTTTCTTT
>few|TRBJ1-2|-|TRBV12-3/TRBV12-4
CASSPRPGYGYTF
TGTGCCAGCAGCCCCAGACCGGGGTATGGCTACACCTTC
>-|TRBJ1-2|-|TRBV27
CASSRTGNYGYTF
TGTGCCAGCTCTCGAACGGGGAACTATGGCTACACCTTC
>-|TRBJ1-6|-|TRBV3-1/TRBV3-2
CASSRSNSPLHF
TGTGCCAGCAGCCGGTCTAATTCGCCCCTCCACTTT
>few|TRBJ2-3|TRBD1|TRBV20-1
CSASPTAGTGGTDTQYF
TGCAGTGCTAGTCCAACGGCCGGGACAGGGGGCACAGATACGCAGTATTTT
>-|TRBJ2-1|TRBD2|TRBV15
CATSRDRAGGTNEQFF
TGTGCCACCAGCAGAGATAGGGCGGGGGGGACCAATGAGCAGTTCTTC
>-|TRBJ2-7|TRBD1|TRBV28
CASSLAARGSYEQYF
TGTGCCAGCAGTTTAGCGGCCAGGGGGTCCTACGAGCAGTACTTC
>few|TRBJ2-7|TRBD2|TRBV7-2
CASSLTSGDTYEQYF
TGTGCCAGCAGCTTGACTAGCGGGGACACCTACGAGCAGTACTTC
>-|TRBJ1-3|-|TRBV11-2
CASSLDRYYTIYF
TGTGCCAGCAGCTTAGATCGTTACTACACTATATATTTT
>-|TRBJ1-5|TRBD1|TRBV11-2
CASSPDRGSNQPQHF
TGTGCCAGCAGCCCCGACAGGGGTAGCAATCAGCCCCAGCATTTT
>-|TRBJ2-3|-|TRBV7-2
CASSPDHSTDTQYF
TGTGCCAGCAGCCCAGATCACAGCACAGATACGCAGTATTTT
>-|TRBJ1-1|TRBD1|TRBV3-1/TRBV3-2
CASSQGGQGYTEAFF
TGTGCCAGCAGCCAAGGGGGACAGGGCTACACTGAAGCTTTCTTT
>-|TRBJ2-6|-|TRBV7-2
CASSLTAVGANVLTF
TGTGCCAGCAGCTTAACGGCGGTTGGGGCCAACGTCCTGACTTTC
>-|TRBJ1-1|-|TRBV7-8
CASSIDSMNTEAFF
TGTGCCAGCAGCATCGACAGCATGAACACTGAAGCTTTCTTT
>-|TRBJ2-4|TRBD2|TRBV6-5
CASTLLAGGPDIQYF
TGTGCCAGCACTCTACTAGCGGGGGGGCCGGACATTCAGTACTTC
>once|TRBJ1-5|-|TRBV30
CACNRDRNQPQHF
TGTGCCTGCAACAGGGACCGCAATCAGCCCCAGCATTTT
>-|TRBJ2-1|TRBD1|TRBV5-4
CASSPRDRFEQFF
TGTGCCAGCAGCCCCCGGGACAGGTTTGAGCAGTTCTTC
>-|TRBJ2-7|TRBD2|TRBV7-9
CASSETGLAGDYEQYF
TGTGCCAGCAGCGAAACGGGACTAGCGGGAGACTACGAGCAGTACTTC
>-|TRBJ1-6|-|TRBV6-5
CASSYSGGSYNSPLHF
TGTGCCAGCAGTTACTCGGGGGGCTCCTATAATTCACCCCTCCACTTT
>few|TRBJ1-3|-|TRBV7-9
CASSPVAVAGNTIYF
TGTGCCAGCAGCCCAGTAGCAGTAGCTGGAAACACCATATATTTT
>-|TRBJ2-7|TRBD1|TRBV19
CATLGDRGREQYF
TGTGCCACCCTAGGGGACAGGGGGCGTGAGCAGTACTTC
>-|TRBJ2-7|-|TRBV9
CASSPLGTGTLSYEQYF
TGTGCCAGCAGCCCCCTCGGCACCGGGACACTTTCCTACGAGCAGTACTTC
>-|TRBJ2-7|-|TRBV5-1
CASSLVAGSSYEQYF
TGCGCCAGCAGCTTGGTTGCGGGGAGCTCCTACGAGCAGTACTTC
>-|TRBJ2-7|-|TRBV7-2
CASNLGLALDEQYF
TGTGCCAGCAACCTTGGGCTAGCCCTCGACGAGCAGTACTTC
>-|TRBJ1-2|-|TRBV5-8
CASSLRTDYGYTF
TGTGCCAGCAGCTTGCGGACTGACTATGGCTACACCTTC
>-|TRBJ1-1|-|TRBV5-5
CASSLRLQVNTEAFF
TGTGCCAGCAGCTTGAGGTTGCAGGTGAACACTGAAGCTTTCTTT
>-|TRBJ2-7|-|TRBV18
CASSPIGGNYEQYF
TGTGCCAGCTCACCAATAGGAGGGAACTACGAGCAGTACTTC
>-|TRBJ2-2|-|TRBV30
CAWSVRGLTNTGELFF
TGTGCCTGGAGTGTACGGGGTCTAACGAACACCGGGGAGCTGTTTTTT
>-|TRBJ2-2|-|TRBV6-6
CASTPRGSWSGELFF
TGTGCCAGCACCCCCCGGGGTTCTTGGTCCGGGGAGCTGTTTTTT